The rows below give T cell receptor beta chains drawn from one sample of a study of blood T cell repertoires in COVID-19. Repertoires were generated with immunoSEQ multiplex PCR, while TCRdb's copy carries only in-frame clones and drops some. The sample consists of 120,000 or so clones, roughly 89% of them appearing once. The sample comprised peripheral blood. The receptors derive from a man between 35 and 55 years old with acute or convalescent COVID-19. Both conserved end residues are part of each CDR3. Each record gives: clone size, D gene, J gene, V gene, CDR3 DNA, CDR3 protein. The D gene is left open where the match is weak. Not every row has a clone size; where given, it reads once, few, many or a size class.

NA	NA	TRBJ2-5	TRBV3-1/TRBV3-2	TGTGCCAGCAGTCATTGGGGGGTTCAGACCCAGTACTTC	CASSHWGVQTQYF
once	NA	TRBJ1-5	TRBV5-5	TGTGCCAGCAGCTCAACGTCACACCTCGATCAGCCCCAGCATTTT	CASSSTSHLDQPQHF
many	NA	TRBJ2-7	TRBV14	TGTGCCAGCAGCGTTGGAGGGTTCGAGCAGTACTTC	CASSVGGFEQYF
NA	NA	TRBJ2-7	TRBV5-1	TGCGCCAGCAGCTTGGCCGGGTCCTCCTACGAGCAGTACTTC	CASSLAGSSYEQYF
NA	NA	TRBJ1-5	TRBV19	TGTGCCACCCAAATCGGGGGAAATCAGCCCCAGCATTTT	CATQIGGNQPQHF
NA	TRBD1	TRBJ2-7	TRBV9	TGTGCCAGCAGCGTAGGTGGGGACAGCGGTGTCTACGAGCAGTACTTC	CASSVGGDSGVYEQYF
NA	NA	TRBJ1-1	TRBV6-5	TGTGCCAGCAGCCTGGGGCTGAACACTGAAGCTTTCTTT	CASSLGLNTEAFF
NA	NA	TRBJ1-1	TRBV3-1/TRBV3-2	TGTGCCAGCAGCCAAGATGTTTCGGGGGACGCTTTCTTT	CASSQDVSGDAFF
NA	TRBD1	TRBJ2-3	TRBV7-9	TGTGCCAGCACGTGGACAGGGGGCGTAGATACGCAGTATTTT	CASTWTGGVDTQYF
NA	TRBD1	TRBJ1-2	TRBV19	TGTGCCAGTATCGCGACAGGGGGCCTTTCGCGAGGCTACACCTTC	CASIATGGLSRGYTF
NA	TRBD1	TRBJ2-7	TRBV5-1	TGCGCCAGCAGCCTATACGGGACAGGGATCTCCTACGAGCAGTACTTC	CASSLYGTGISYEQYF
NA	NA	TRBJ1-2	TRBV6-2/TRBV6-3	TGTGCCAGCAGCAGCGAAGGGGCCAACTATGGCTACACCTTC	CASSSEGANYGYTF
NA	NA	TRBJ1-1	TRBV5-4	TGTGCCAGCAGCTTGGGGAGGGATCGGAACACTGAAGCTTTCTTT	CASSLGRDRNTEAFF
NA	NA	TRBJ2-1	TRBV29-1	TGCAGCGTTGAAAACAGGGTAGGGGATGAGCAGTTCTTC	CSVENRVGDEQFF
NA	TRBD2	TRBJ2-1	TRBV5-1	TGCGCCAGCAGCCCCTATCGCGCGGGAGTAGTTATAGATGAGCAGTTCTTC	CASSPYRAGVVIDEQFF
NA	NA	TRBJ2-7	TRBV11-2	TGTGCCAGCAGCATGTCGACAGGCGTCGGCTACGAGCAGTACTTC	CASSMSTGVGYEQYF
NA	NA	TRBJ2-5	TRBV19	TGTGCCAGTAGTATAGAGGCAGCGGGCGGACTAGAGACCCAGTACTTC	CASSIEAAGGLETQYF
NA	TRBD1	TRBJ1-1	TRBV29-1	TGCAGCGCCTTGACAGGGGGCGCGTCTGAAGCTTTCTTT	CSALTGGASEAFF
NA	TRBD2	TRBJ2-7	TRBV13	TGTGCCAGCAGCTGGGGGCTAGCGGGAGAATTCTACGAGCAGTACTTC	CASSWGLAGEFYEQYF
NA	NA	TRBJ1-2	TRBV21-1	TGTGCCAGCAGCAAAAAGCGACAGGGTTGCTATGGCTACACCTTC	CASSKKRQGCYGYTF
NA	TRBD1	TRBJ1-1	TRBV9	TGTGCCACACGGAGGGGGCGGATGAACACTGAAGCTTTCTTT	CATRRGRMNTEAFF
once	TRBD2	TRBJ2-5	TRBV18	TGTGCCAGCTCGACTAGCGGGGGCGGGGAGACCCAGTACTTC	CASSTSGGGETQYF
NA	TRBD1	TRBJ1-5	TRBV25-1	TGTGCCAGCAGTGGGACAGGGAGGGGTCAGCCCCAGCATTTT	CASSGTGRGQPQHF
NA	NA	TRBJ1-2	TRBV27	TGTGCCAGCAGTTTGGGGCCCAGCATCTATGGCTACACCTTC	CASSLGPSIYGYTF
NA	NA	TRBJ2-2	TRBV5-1	TGCGCCAGCAGCTTGGCTGGCGGGGTGGGCACCGGGGAGCTGTTTTTT	CASSLAGGVGTGELFF
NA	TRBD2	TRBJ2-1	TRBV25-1	TGTGCCAGCAGTGAATATTTTCCCCAGCGGGGGGAGTACAATGAGCAGTTCTTC	CASSEYFPQRGEYNEQFF
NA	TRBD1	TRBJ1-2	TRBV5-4	TGTGCCAGCAGCTGGGCGGGACAGGGGTTATATGGCTACACCTTC	CASSWAGQGLYGYTF
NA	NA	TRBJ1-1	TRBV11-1	TGTGCCAGCAGCTTATCTGAGGGGAACACTGAAGCTTTCTTT	CASSLSEGNTEAFF
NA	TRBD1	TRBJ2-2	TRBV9	TGTGCCAGCAGCTATACGACAGGGGCGGCCGGGGAGCTGTTTTTT	CASSYTTGAAGELFF
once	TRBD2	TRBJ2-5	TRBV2	TGTGCCAGCAGTCTGACTAGCGGGGGGGCCGGTGAGACCCAGTACTTC	CASSLTSGGAGETQYF
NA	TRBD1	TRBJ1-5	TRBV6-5	TGTGCCAGCAGCCCAGGCAGGGGGCCAGGGCAGCCCCAGCATTTT	CASSPGRGPGQPQHF
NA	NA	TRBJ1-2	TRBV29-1	TGCAGCGTTGAGGAGGGCCCCTATGGCTACACCTTC	CSVEEGPYGYTF
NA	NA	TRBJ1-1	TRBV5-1	TGCGCCAGCAAACAGGGCGGCAGCTTGAACACTGAAGCTTTCTTT	CASKQGGSLNTEAFF
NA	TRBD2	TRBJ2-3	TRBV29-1	TGCAGCGTGGGCCCACTAGCGGGAGAGACCGGTGGCACAGATACGCAGTATTTT	CSVGPLAGETGGTDTQYF
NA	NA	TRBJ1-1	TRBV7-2	TGTGCCAGCAGCTTAGGCCCTGGTCCCGCGGAAGCTTTCTTT	CASSLGPGPAEAFF
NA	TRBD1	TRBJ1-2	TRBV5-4	TGTGCCAGCAGCCCTAACAGGGGCGGGATGAATGGCTACACCTTC	CASSPNRGGMNGYTF
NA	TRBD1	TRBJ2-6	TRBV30	TGTGCCTGGGGAAGGGACAGGTCTGGGGCCAACGTCCTGACTTTC	CAWGRDRSGANVLTF
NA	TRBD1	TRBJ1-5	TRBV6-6	TGTGCCAGCAGGCCAGGGGGACAGCCCCAGCATTTT	CASRPGGQPQHF
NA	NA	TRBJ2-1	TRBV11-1	TGTGCCAGCAGCTTAAAGTGGGGAGGCTCCGGAACGCAGTTCTTC	CASSLKWGGSGTQFF
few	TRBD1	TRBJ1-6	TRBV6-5	TGTGCCAGCAGTTCGACCCTACAGGGGGTAAATTCACCCCTCCACTTT	CASSSTLQGVNSPLHF
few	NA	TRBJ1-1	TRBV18	TGTGCCAGCTCAGGCTCTCCCCTGAACACTGAAGCTTTCTTT	CASSGSPLNTEAFF
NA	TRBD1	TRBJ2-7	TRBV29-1	TGCAGCGTTGAACAGGGGGCCTACGAGCAGTACTTC	CSVEQGAYEQYF